Here is one T cell receptor beta chain with its context. One base away lies a much larger clone, so this may be a sequencing read error. No conserved phenylalanine or tryptophan is present at the end of the CDR3, so a read error is the likely explanation. Time point defined: patch test 2, 6 weeks after DPC sensitization. Treatment reported: therapeutic diphenylcyclopropenone sensitization with weekly scalp DPC. From the RACE reads, TCRdb called clonotypes with MiXCR, one entry per CDR3 protein. The sample has a few hundred thousand distinct CDR3 sequences, roughly 6.3% seen once. This entry comes from a study of human T cells and chemical hapten exposure. The source is a woman between 18 and 30 years old with alopecia areata. Some clones in this sample may be carry-over from other donors' samples. Material: whole blood, obtained in connection with sensitization to the hapten diphenylcyclopropenone (DPC).

CDR3 DNA sequence: TGTGCCACGGGACACCCCAACAATGAGCAGTTCCTC. Residues: CATGHPNNEQFL. The chain has TRBV12-3 or TRBV12-4 and TRBJ2-1; weak D call: TRBD1 (6 bases). The V gene lost 10 bases and the J gene lost 5 bases, with 12 bases spanning the gap. CDR3 size: 12 residues.